The rows below give T cell receptor beta chains drawn from one sample of a study of blood T cell repertoires in COVID-19. The table came from immunoSEQ multiplex PCR; TCRdb's copy has only in-frame clones and leaves some out. The sample gives fewer than 200,000 clones, around 83% of which show up once; 8% to 9% is in the top ten. Sample: peripheral blood. These TCRs come from a woman aged 60 to 75 with COVID-19, enrolled during active disease. CDR3s include the opening cysteine and the closing phenylalanine or tryptophan. The order of the fields is V gene, CDR3 length, J gene, D gene, clone size, CDR3 DNA, CDR3 protein. The D gene is left open where the match is weak. Clone size is not always given. Where it is, it says once, few, many or a class for expanded clones.

TRBV3-1/TRBV3-2	15	TRBJ2-7	NA	NA	TGTGCCAGCAGCCAAGAGTCCAGGATCTCCTACGAGCAGTACTTC	CASSQESRISYEQYF
TRBV18	13	TRBJ2-1	NA	NA	TGTGCCAGCTCACCGAAGGGGGGGAATGAGCAGTTCTTC	CASSPKGGNEQFF
TRBV30	16	TRBJ1-2	NA	once	TGTGCCTGGAGTGCCATCCACAGGGAAAGGGTCAATGGCTACACCTTC	CAWSAIHRERVNGYTF
TRBV3-1/TRBV3-2	14	TRBJ2-7	NA	NA	TGTGCCAGCAGCCAACGCGGGCTCTACTACGAGCAGTACTTC	CASSQRGLYYEQYF
TRBV5-8	15	TRBJ1-1	TRBD1	once	TGTGCCAGCAGCCCGGGACAGGGGGCGTACACTGAAGCTTTCTTT	CASSPGQGAYTEAFF
TRBV7-8	13	TRBJ1-2	NA	few	TGTGCCAGCAGCTTAGAGGGGAACTATGGCTACACCTTC	CASSLEGNYGYTF
TRBV5-1	14	TRBJ2-7	NA	NA	TGCGCCAGCAGCTTGGGACGGACTACCTACGAGCAGTACTTC	CASSLGRTTYEQYF
TRBV5-1	14	TRBJ2-7	NA	NA	TGCGCCAGCAGCTTGGGGAGGGTAGGCTACGAGCAGTACTTC	CASSLGRVGYEQYF
TRBV3-1/TRBV3-2	13	TRBJ1-1	NA	NA	TGTGCCAGCAGCCAACGCTCAGGGTGGGAAGCTTTCTTT	CASSQRSGWEAFF
TRBV7-2	17	TRBJ1-6	NA	once	TGTGCCAGCAGCTACCCCCGGGGGGGGAACTATAATTCACCCCTCCACTTT	CASSYPRGGNYNSPLHF
TRBV5-1	17	TRBJ2-1	TRBD2	once	TGCGCCAGCAGCTTCTTCACTAGCGGGAGCTCCTACAATGAGCAGTTCTTC	CASSFFTSGSSYNEQFF
TRBV6-5	15	TRBJ2-5	TRBD2	NA	TGTGCCAGCAGCCCGGGGTGGACTAGCGGAGAGACCCAGTACTTC	CASSPGWTSGETQYF
TRBV6-4	13	TRBJ1-1	NA	NA	TGTGCCAGCAGTGTTAGTCCGAACACTGAAGCTTTCTTT	CASSVSPNTEAFF